This T cell receptor (beta chain) came from a study of cytomegalovirus exposure and HLA in healthy donors (dated by TCRdb to the late 2010s). The study in broad terms: An earlier analysis of 587 of the donors reported under 300 Gb of sequence data and around 120 million unique TCR beta sequences obtained from about 200 million T cells. The study used immunosequencing to profile the T cell repertoires of under 700 subjects and linked those repertoires to cytomegalovirus serostatus. An early release covering roughly 640 HLA-typed donors comprised about 320 gigabases of sequencing data and some 79 million unique TCR sequences. HLA typing covered class I and class II loci at four-digit resolution. The aim of the study was to test whether cataloging public T cell receptors could identify signatures of past pathogen exposure. Across 398 genotyped donors of the cohort, an average of 235,054 unique TCR beta nucleotide sequences per donor were sequenced, and roughly 20% of those sequences were non-productive. Besides the first cohort of roughly 660 subjects, a separate validation cohort made up of some 110 different subjects was used. The later analysis used no new phenotypic data to find candidate immune exposures, relying instead on TCR beta sequences and their occurrence across donors. A later genetic analysis used genome-wide SNP genotypes for about 65% of the roughly 670 donors, treating that subset as a discovery cohort. Alongside the repertoire data, information on donor age, sex, ethnicity and CMV serostatus was compiled. The number of donors typed differed by locus, with roughly 629-640 for A, B, C, DRB1 and DQB1, 522 for DQA1, nearly 610 for DPA1, and some 450 for DPB1. A few DR-DQ haplotypes were treated as single units for association and clustering because of strong linkage in the cohort. Every discovery cohort repertoire had been produced on one sequencing platform. To study patterns of TCR occurrence, a later analysis re-analyzed previously published TCR beta repertoires from 666 donors and added high-resolution HLA genotyping. High-throughput TCR immunosequencing, statistical association of individual TCRs with disease status, and machine learning were combined to predict cytomegalovirus infection status. The genetic ancestry cluster associated with self-reported Caucasian donors included roughly four fifths of the 300 to 400 genotyped donors. To decide whether each TCR beta V gene segment behaved as functional or pseudogenic, an earlier analysis of over 500 of the donors relied on high-throughput TCR beta sequencing. The study at large found these results: The study gave a list of 150 to 200 TCR beta chains associated with cytomegalovirus. In an earlier analysis of more than 500 of the donors, most TCR beta V segments appeared in productive rearrangements about 87% or about 30% of the time, broadly matching IMGT annotations. The classifier was reported to diagnose cytomegalovirus status with high specificity and sensitivity in both the original cohort and the validation cohort. A further reported finding was that TCR beta sequences accurately predicted the HLA-A and HLA-B alleles for most subjects in the first cohort. According to a later genetic analysis, donors in an Asian-associated ancestry cluster had fewer N-insertions in productive TCRs than the approximately 630-donor mean. At a false discovery rate of 0.05, a later analysis linked under 20,000 TCR beta sequences to specific HLA alleles. A later analysis found that TCR association rates varied across HLA loci, with DRB1 alleles showing the most associated TCRs and HLA-C alleles the fewest. The only immune exposure information available for the cohort was CMV serostatus. The cohort was sequenced for TCR beta chains only, and without alpha or paired-chain data the features that could be detected were limited. Linkage disequilibrium might explain the correlated functional status among segregating V segments, but an unknown experimental factor could not be ruled out. A cluster of highly shared sequence variants was judged likely to be a technical artifact of the sequencing pipeline. Sequencing depth was assumed to be roughly uniform across donors in the presence/absence analyses, though that assumption may not hold. While some public TCRs were present in many individuals, most TCR sequences turned up only very rarely across donors. A later genetic analysis associated a missense DCLRE1C variant with V-gene and J-gene trimming of TCR beta chains, and an independent cohort replicated the association. Because HLA typing was unavailable for some donors at each locus, only the typed subset was used in association tests. According to a later analysis, most CMV-associated TCR beta chains appeared to be HLA-restricted, and the HLA associations seemed to be driven largely by CMV exposure. Compared with equally common non-associated chains, HLA-associated TCR beta chains in a later analysis were more clonally expanded and had lower generation probabilities. A few of the identified cytomegalovirus-associated TCR beta chains were confirmed in vitro to be specific for cytomegalovirus antigens. Some IMGT-functional V segments, including TRBV6-2 and TRBV6-3, could not be distinguished by the 87-base-pair reads and were therefore excluded. When HLA alleles, especially DR and DQ, strongly co-occurred, attributing TCR associations to individual alleles was difficult. Seventeen rarely observed V segments, including chromosome 9 orphons, were excluded from the earlier analysis of about 610 of the donors because counts were too low. It was suggested by the authors that the approach could potentially be generalized to other disease states and immunological phenotypes. According to a later analysis, parvovirus B19, influenza, CMV and Epstein-Barr virus appeared linked to several top co-occurrence clusters.

The cohort was made up of approximately 670 healthy bone marrow donors. At the time of sampling, every cohort member was nominally healthy, though immune exposures that went unrecorded were likely present. The donor tested CMV seronegative, placing the donor among the approximately 360 seronegative members of the cohort. Every donor gave a peripheral blood sample, and the peripheral blood mononuclear cells from that sample were used for TCR beta sequencing. The Qiagen DNeasy Blood Extraction Kit was used to extract genomic DNA from the blood cell samples. Receptor amplification or capture employed the immunoSEQ multiplex PCR assay. A mixture of 60 forward primers for TCR Vbeta segments and 13 reverse primers for TCR Jbeta segments was used in the multiplex PCR. The CDR3 region of rearranged TCR beta genes was amplified from genomic DNA with a multiplex PCR assay. Amplified TCR beta libraries were sequenced as 87-base-pair reads on the Illumina HiSeq System. As for the authors' bioinformatics: A later analysis counted approximately 74 million unique TCR beta chains across the 640 or so repertoires, and some 12 million of these chains were shared by at least two donors. Raw reads were error-corrected and collapsed into unique sequences by a nearest-neighbor algorithm in which closely related sequences were merged to remove PCR and sequencing errors. V, D and J gene segments were assigned by aligning CDR3 sequences to IMGT reference sequences. For a sequence to be retained, a match of at least six nucleotides was required to both a V gene segment and a J gene segment. A rearrangement counted as productive if the CDR3 had no stop codons and remained in frame with V and J, and every other rearrangement counted as non-productive. CDR3 was defined according to IMGT convention as the region running from the second conserved V-encoded cysteine to the conserved J-encoded phenylalanine. In an earlier analysis of around 540 of the donors, sequences lacking an unambiguous match to a single V gene segment were excluded. In an earlier analysis of 587 of the donors, V segments were called functional above 56.7% productive rearrangements and were called segregating when the between-donor standard deviation exceeded 5%. A statistical classification framework was built to diagnose cytomegalovirus status from the catalog of TCR beta chain sequences. A later analysis assigned V and J genes by comparing TCR nucleotide sequences with IMGT/GENE-DB human TR gene sequences. Using the TCRdist pipeline, a later analysis assigned CDR3 sequences along with most-parsimonious VDJ recombination scenarios. In a later analysis, every TCR beta chain was defined by the combination of its CDR3 amino acid sequence and its V-gene family, and reads without a unique V-gene family were dropped. A later analysis removed several hundred highly shared, low-generation-probability nucleotide sequences to deal with suspected cross-contamination and a sequencing artifact. In a later analysis, a clonal expansion index was calculated for each public chain from normalized within-repertoire ranks of inferred template counts. Generation probabilities in a later analysis came from a VDJ recombination model fitted to out-of-frame rearrangements, and those results were checked against IGoR. A later analysis scored TCR-TCR, TCR-HLA and TCR-CMV co-occurrence with hypergeometric tests, applying a repertoire-size bias correction to TCR pairs. To estimate false discovery rates, a later analysis permuted the HLA or CMV assignments 20 times. In a later analysis, co-occurring TCRs were grouped with DBSCAN, and TCRdist sequence similarity was added when clustering was performed within HLA-allele-positive subsets. Repertoires with fewer than 30,000 or more than 120,000 public chains were left out of co-occurrence clustering, as were four to six repertoires with anomalous nucleotide sharing. Entries here come from immuneACCESS through TCRdb and include only in-frame sequences with V and J called. Some clones fail to appear in such tables; in the studies checked, an unresolved V gene covers under half of the shortfall, and the cause of the remainder is unknown. V and J calls and clone size are as listed in that table; D and trimming were resolved from the DNA. A total of about 160,000 clones appear in this sample, 76% of them only once. The ten top clones hold over 1.3% of the sample.

Of note for this clone: Its antigen is unknown. Base qualities are not recorded, but no much larger clone differs from it by a single base.

The CDR3 runs 14 amino acids, cysteine and phenylalanine included. The read is trimmed to its CDR3 DNA, 42 bases read in frame from base 1. After removal of 4 bases from V and 2 bases from J, the junction retains 3 bases not matched to a gene. According to the germline V gene, CDR1 reads MNHNS and CDR2 reads SASEGT. This receptor was obtained from a man in his 60s in good health and CMV-seronegative. The sample taken for sequencing was PBMCs. The rearranged chain carries TRBV6-1 and TRBJ2-3; 7 bases in the junction line up with TRBD1. For the CDR3, the sequence is CASSGGQPTDTQYF. The DNA sequence reads TGTGCCAGCAGTGGGGGACAGCCCACAGATACGCAGTATTTT.